A selection of T cell receptor beta chains follows, all from one sample in a study of cytomegalovirus exposure and HLA in healthy donors. TCRdb's table, derived via immunoSEQ multiplex PCR, lists solely in-frame clones and lacks some. The sample shows 110,000 to 150,000 clones, 80% to 85% of them seen only once. Sequenced: PBMCs. These receptors came from a female donor in good health and CMV-seronegative. The CDR3 runs from the conserved cysteine through the conserved F or W. D genes are given only for firm matches. Not all rows give a size; the values are once, few, many and, for expanded clones, a class.

cdr3_aa cdr3_nt j_call clone_size v_call d_call
CASSPPGQVYNEQFF TGTGCCAGCAGTCCGCCGGGACAGGTTTACAATGAGCAGTTCTTC TRBJ2-1 . TRBV6-1 TRBD1
CASNVREGPADTQYF TGTGCCAGCAACGTGCGGGAGGGCCCTGCAGATACGCAGTATTTT TRBJ2-3 . TRBV5-4 TRBD2
CASEIGGNEQFF TGTGCCAGCGAAATAGGGGGAAATGAGCAGTTCTTC TRBJ2-1 . TRBV28 .
CASSPMGGLRTNEKLFF TGTGCCAGTAGTCCCATGGGGGGACTCAGAACTAATGAAAAACTGTTTTTT TRBJ1-4 . TRBV19 .
CASSSQGYSNQPQHF TGTGCCAGCAGTTCACAGGGCTATAGCAATCAGCCCCAGCATTTT TRBJ1-5 few TRBV5-5 .
CASKTGGFNTEAFF TGTGCCAGCAAGACAGGAGGTTTTAACACTGAAGCTTTCTTT TRBJ1-1 . TRBV27 .
CASSLGPEGNTEAFF TGCGCCAGCAGCTTGGGTCCAGAGGGGAACACTGAAGCTTTCTTT TRBJ1-1 . TRBV5-1 .
CASSRLAGADTQYF TGTGCCAGCAGCAGACTAGCGGGAGCAGATACGCAGTATTTT TRBJ2-3 once TRBV11-1 TRBD2
CASSFQGKETQYF TGTGCTAGCAGCTTTCAGGGTAAAGAGACCCAGTACTTC TRBJ2-5 once TRBV7-7 .
CASLRSHSSYEQYF TGTGCCAGCCTGAGGTCGCATAGCTCCTACGAGCAGTACTTC TRBJ2-7 . TRBV6-1 .
CASSLGGDYEQYF TGTGCCAGCAGCTTGGGAGGAGATTACGAGCAGTACTTC TRBJ2-7 . TRBV5-5 .
CASSLGLGYEQYF TGTGCCAGCAGCCTTGGACTAGGGTACGAGCAGTACTTC TRBJ2-7 few TRBV28 TRBD2
CASRPGTGWSLWPQHF TGTGCCAGCAGGCCTGGGACAGGGTGGTCTCTGTGGCCCCAGCATTTT TRBJ1-5 . TRBV2 TRBD1
CASSLQPSEQETQYF TGTGCCAGCAGCCTGCAGCCTAGCGAGCAAGAGACCCAGTACTTC TRBJ2-5 . TRBV14 .
CAWSETSGTDTQYF TGTGCCTGGAGTGAAACTAGCGGCACAGATACGCAGTATTTT TRBJ2-3 . TRBV30 TRBD2
CASNRESGVNTGELFF TGTGCCAGCAACCGCGAGAGCGGAGTGAACACCGGGGAGCTGTTTTTT TRBJ2-2 . TRBV5-6 .
CASSLAGTGTTDTQYF TGTGCCAGCAGTTTAGCCGGGACAGGGACCACAGATACGCAGTATTTT TRBJ2-3 once TRBV27 TRBD1
CASSWRGGNEKLFF TGCGCCAGCAGCTGGAGGGGTGGTAATGAAAAACTGTTTTTT TRBJ1-4 . TRBV5-1 .
CSVGGTGIYNEQFF TGCAGCGTTGGCGGGACAGGGATCTACAATGAGCAGTTCTTC TRBJ2-1 . TRBV29-1 TRBD1
CASSQKVGPYNEQFF TGCGCCAGCAGCCAAAAGGTTGGGCCCTACAATGAGCAGTTCTTC TRBJ2-1 once TRBV4-1 .
CASEVSPAGMYATNEKLFF TGTGCCAGCGAGGTCAGTCCGGCAGGGATGTACGCAACTAATGAAAAACTGTTTTTT TRBJ1-4 . TRBV6-4 .
CASSLRTSGSRYEQYF TGTGCCAGCAGCCTCCGGACTAGCGGGAGTCGTTACGAGCAGTACTTC TRBJ2-7 . TRBV14 TRBD2
CASSIPDSQPQHF TGTGCCAGTAGTATTCCGGACAGTCAGCCCCAGCATTTT TRBJ1-5 . TRBV19 .
CASSEAALSSYEQYF TGTGCCAGTAGTGAGGCAGCCCTTAGCTCCTACGAGCAGTACTTC TRBJ2-7 . TRBV19 .
CASSILAGDTQYF TGTGCCAGTAGTATCCTAGCGGGAGATACGCAGTATTTT TRBJ2-3 . TRBV19 TRBD2
CASGLQETQYF TGTGCCAGCGGCTTACAGGAGACCCAGTACTTC TRBJ2-5 . TRBV2 .
CASSFGLPRNNEQFF TGTGCCAGCAGTTTTGGGCTCCCCCGTAACAATGAGCAGTTCTTC TRBJ2-1 . TRBV27 .
CASHLAGGYNEQFF TGCGCCAGCCATCTAGCGGGCGGCTACAATGAGCAGTTCTTC TRBJ2-1 . TRBV5-1 TRBD2
CAISPQGLAGELFF TGTGCCATCAGTCCACAGGGGCTAGCCGGGGAGCTGTTTTTT TRBJ2-2 . TRBV10-3 TRBD1
CASSQVLDTSYEQYF TGCGCCAGCAGCCAAGTACTAGACACCTCCTACGAGCAGTACTTC TRBJ2-7 . TRBV4-1 .
CAYLRDRGRYEQYF TGTGCCTACCTCCGGGACAGGGGAAGGTACGAGCAGTACTTC TRBJ2-7 . TRBV30 TRBD1
CASSSGTLQETQYF TGTGCCAGCAGCTCCGGGACACTCCAAGAGACCCAGTACTTC TRBJ2-5 . TRBV5-6 .
CASSLTPGKIETEAFF TGTGCCAGCAGCTTAACCCCAGGGAAGATAGAGACTGAAGCTTTCTTT TRBJ1-1 . TRBV5-6 .
CSVLREGTGELFF TGCAGCGTCTTGAGGGAGGGAACCGGGGAGCTGTTTTTT TRBJ2-2 . TRBV29-1 TRBD2
CASSSWTSGTGSNEQFF TGTGCCAGTAGTTCATGGACTAGCGGGACGGGGTCCAATGAGCAGTTCTTC TRBJ2-1 . TRBV19 TRBD2
CASSLASTVLDYGYTF TGTGCCAGCAGCTTAGCGAGCACAGTCCTTGACTATGGCTACACCTTC TRBJ1-2 . TRBV7-8 .
CASRINTHGNTEAFF TGTGCCAGCAGGATAAACACCCATGGGAACACTGAAGCTTTCTTT TRBJ1-1 . TRBV25-1 .
CASSRTEVSYEQYF TGCGCCAGCAGCCGAACGGAGGTCTCCTACGAGCAGTACTTC TRBJ2-7 . TRBV4-1 .
CSVVRGTSSYNEQFF TGCAGCGTTGTTAGGGGGACCAGCTCCTACAATGAGCAGTTCTTC TRBJ2-1 once TRBV29-1 .
CASSYSGGRETQYF TGTGCCAGCAGTTACTCAGGGGGTCGGGAGACCCAGTACTTC TRBJ2-5 . TRBV6-5 .
CASSLTGIGTDTQYF TGTGCCAGCAGCTTAACAGGGATAGGCACAGATACGCAGTATTTT TRBJ2-3 . TRBV13 .
CASSSFRETDTQYF TGTGCCAGCAGCTCCTTCCGGGAGACAGATACGCAGTATTTT TRBJ2-3 . TRBV7-9 .
CASSLGTFSGNTIYF TGTGCCAGCAGTTTAGGGACATTCTCTGGAAACACCATATATTTT TRBJ1-3 . TRBV28 .
CASSNRDVLETQYF TGTGCCAGCAGTAACCGGGATGTCTTAGAGACCCAGTACTTC TRBJ2-5 . TRBV27 .
CASSSPYETQYF TGTGCCAGCAGCTCCCCTTATGAGACCCAGTACTTC TRBJ2-5 . TRBV7-9 .
CASSLRGRNTEAFF TGTGCCAGCAGCCTCCGAGGGAGGAACACTGAAGCTTTCTTT TRBJ1-1 . TRBV14 .
CASSTYRQGQETQYF TGTGCCAGCAGTACCTATAGACAGGGCCAAGAGACCCAGTACTTC TRBJ2-5 once TRBV28 TRBD1
CASRSTSGDWQPQHF TGTGCCAGCAGATCAACGTCAGGGGATTGGCAGCCCCAGCATTTT TRBJ1-5 few TRBV6-5 .
CASSLGREPQHF TGTGCCAGCAGTTTGGGGAGGGAGCCCCAGCATTTT TRBJ1-5 . TRBV28 .